This TCR beta chain was obtained from a study of neurological immune-mediated disorders (dated by TCRdb to the late 2010s). About the investigation overall: Of the 35 or so multiple sclerosis patients, 31 had relapsing-remitting MS and 3 had secondary progressive MS. The roughly 110 TCR-beta libraries covered PBMC samples along with longitudinal samples, technical triplicates, and paired sorted CD4+ and CD8+ T-cell subsets. Using UMI-based sequencing, the study compared peripheral blood TCR-beta repertoires from patients with HTLV-I-associated myelopathy (HAM/TSP), patients with multiple sclerosis, and healthy controls. The cohort comprised around 70 subjects: around 15 HAM/TSP patients, around 34 multiple sclerosis patients and approximately 20 healthy controls.

To synthesize cDNA, template-switch 5'RACE was performed with a primer carrying a 10-nucleotide random unique molecular identifier so that each TCR transcript was tagged. Over 160 million TCR-beta sequences, covering 15-18 subjects, were produced in each sequencing run. The RNeasy kit was used for extraction of total RNA. Using the KAPA Real-time Library Amplification kit, TCR-beta VDJ regions were amplified with primers for the TCR constant region and the 5'RACE anchor. Sample indexes and Illumina adaptors were added in a first PCR, after which library yield was increased in a second PCR. After purification with Ampure beads, the TCR product of roughly 650 bp was size-selected on a 2% E-gel SizeSelection system. Before pooling, library quality was checked on a Bioanalyzer, concentration was measured with Qubit, and libraries were quantified with the Kapa Library Quantification kit. An Illumina HiSeq 2500 was used to sequence the libraries paired-end at 2 x 150 bp. To increase sequence diversity, roughly 24-30% phiX was spiked into each library pool. The study's processing was this. Quality-filtered reads were processed with the UMI-based MiGEC pipeline, and over 75% of raw TCR sequences were removed by the MiGEC pipeline during error correction. IMGT germline references were used for alignment of VDJ genes, and clonotypes were defined by a unique CDR3 amino acid sequence together with V-J genes. Clonal expansion, Shannon diversity and CDR3 relatedness (CalcPairwiseDistances, ClusterSamples) were evaluated with VDJtools, and phylogenetic trees were built with CLCbio workbench. Expanded clones were defined as having at least 8 unique UMIs, based on coefficient-of-variation modelling across technical triplicates. TCRdb reprocessed the public reads (quality trimming at Q25 with fastp, clone calling with MiXCR) and kept in-frame beta chains. Rows matching on CDR3 protein sequence are summarized as one entry with the most common DNA and genes. The V and J calls come from TCRdb's annotation, not from the publication. The sample data list nearly 60,000 distinct CDR3 sequences, and under 3.5% of these were observed just once. Approximately 6.6% of the sample is held by the ten biggest clonotypes.

Unsorted PBMC libraries were generated from 2 million PBMCs stored in RNAlater at -80 °C until RNA extraction. Multiple sclerosis patients were enrolled in a US clinical protocol evaluating disease progression by magnetic resonance imaging. Peripheral blood underwent Ficoll-Hypaque density gradient centrifugation to isolate PBMCs, which were then cryopreserved in liquid nitrogen. There are many counts of this clonotype. The antigen it binds to is not known. No quality values exist for individual bases; no much larger clone is one base distant. What the work shows at the level of the full study, not this receptor alone: TCR clonal expansion was greatest in HAM/TSP patients and smallest in MS patients, who ranked below even healthy controls. Repertoires from 18 of 34 MS patients were grouped by phylogenetic analysis into a cluster of related CDR3 sequences, suggesting a possible repertoire-level signature. Across subjects, expanded clones never shared an identical CDR3 amino acid sequence, which suggests that the TCR-beta repertoires in every group were private. No association of the MS cluster with clinical or MRI features was observed, and the need for larger cohorts was stated by the authors.

As encoded in the germline V gene (reference sequence), CDR1 is DFQATT while CDR2 is SNEGSKA. V gives up 1 base and J gives up 0 bases, and the segment between their germline ends measures 8 bases. Reading from cysteine to phenylalanine, the CDR3 counts 14 amino acids. The entry retains the CDR3 DNA only, 42 bases that are in frame from base 1. This TCR was recovered from an older woman with multiple sclerosis. Input material: PBMCs. This chain joins TRBV20-1 to TRBJ2-3; the D gene is perhaps TRBD2, from 6 matching bases. The CDR3 corresponds to CSARGSGSTDTQYF. The nucleotide sequence is given as TGCAGTGCTAGAGGTAGCGGAAGCACAGATACGCAGTATTTT.